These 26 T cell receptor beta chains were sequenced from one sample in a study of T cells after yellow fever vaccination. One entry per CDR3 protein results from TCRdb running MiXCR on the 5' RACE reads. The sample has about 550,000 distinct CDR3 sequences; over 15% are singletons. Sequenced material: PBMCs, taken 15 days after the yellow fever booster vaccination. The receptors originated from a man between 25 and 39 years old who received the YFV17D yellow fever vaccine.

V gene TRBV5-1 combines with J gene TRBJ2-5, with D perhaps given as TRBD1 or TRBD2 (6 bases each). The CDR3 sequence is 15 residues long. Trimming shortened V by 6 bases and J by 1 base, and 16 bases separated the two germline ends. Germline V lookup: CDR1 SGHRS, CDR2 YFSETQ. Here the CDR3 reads CASIRGGRPQETQYF. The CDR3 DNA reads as TGCGCCAGCATTAGAGGGGGGCGCCCCCAAGAGACCCAGTACTTC.

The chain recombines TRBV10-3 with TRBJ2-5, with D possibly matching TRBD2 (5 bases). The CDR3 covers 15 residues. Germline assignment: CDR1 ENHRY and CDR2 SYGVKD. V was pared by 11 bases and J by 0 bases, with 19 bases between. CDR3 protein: CAPPRAEPDQETQYF. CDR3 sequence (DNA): TGTGCCCCCCCGCGAGCGGAACCGGACCAAGAGACCCAGTACTTC.

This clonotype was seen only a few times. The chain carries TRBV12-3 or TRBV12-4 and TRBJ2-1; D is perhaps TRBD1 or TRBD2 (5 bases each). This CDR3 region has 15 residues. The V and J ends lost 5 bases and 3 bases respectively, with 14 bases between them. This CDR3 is CASSPRAGLYNEQFF. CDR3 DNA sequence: TGTGCCAGCAGTCCCAGGGCGGGTCTCTACAATGAGCAGTTCTTC.

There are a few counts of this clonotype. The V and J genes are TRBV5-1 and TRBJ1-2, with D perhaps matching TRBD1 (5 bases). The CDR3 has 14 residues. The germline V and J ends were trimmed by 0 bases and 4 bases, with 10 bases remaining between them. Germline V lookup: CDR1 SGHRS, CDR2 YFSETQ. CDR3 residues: CASSLAQGGYGYTF. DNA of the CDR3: TGCGCCAGCAGCTTGGCGCAGGGAGGCTATGGCTACACCTTC.

The CDR3: CASSSMTGAGVQPQHF. In DNA form, the CDR3 reads TGTGCCAGCAGCTCCATGACAGGGGCAGGGGTTCAGCCCCAGCATTTT. The chain employs TRBV7-9 and TRBJ1-5; TRBD1 matches at 8 bases. This CDR3 is 16 amino acids long. Germline V gives CDR1 SEHNR, CDR2 FQNEAQ (reference sequence). V was pared by 4 bases and J by 6 bases, with 11 bases of the junction left unmatched.

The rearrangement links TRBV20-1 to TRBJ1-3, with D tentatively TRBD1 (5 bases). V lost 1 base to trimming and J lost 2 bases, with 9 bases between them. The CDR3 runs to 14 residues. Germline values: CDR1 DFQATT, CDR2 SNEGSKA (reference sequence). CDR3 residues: CSARVRQTGNTIYF. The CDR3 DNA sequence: TGCAGTGCTAGAGTTCGACAGACTGGAAACACCATATATTTT.

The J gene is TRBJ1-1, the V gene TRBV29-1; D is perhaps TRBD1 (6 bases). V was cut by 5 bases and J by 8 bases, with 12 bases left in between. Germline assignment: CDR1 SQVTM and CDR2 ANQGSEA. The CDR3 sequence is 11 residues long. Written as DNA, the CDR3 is TGCAGCGTTCGACAGGCCTCGGAAGCTTTCTTT. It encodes CSVRQASEAFF.

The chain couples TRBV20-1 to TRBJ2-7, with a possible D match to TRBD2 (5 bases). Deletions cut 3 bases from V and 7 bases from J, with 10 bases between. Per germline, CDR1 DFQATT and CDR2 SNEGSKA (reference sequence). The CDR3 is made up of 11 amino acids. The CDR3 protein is CSASPSLEQYF. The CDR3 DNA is TGCAGTGCTAGTCCTAGCTTGGAGCAGTACTTC.

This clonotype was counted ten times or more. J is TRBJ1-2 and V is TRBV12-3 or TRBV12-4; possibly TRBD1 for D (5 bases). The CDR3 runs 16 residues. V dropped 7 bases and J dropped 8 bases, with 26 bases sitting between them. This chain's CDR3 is CASTLRAARQGDGYTF. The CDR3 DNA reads TGTGCCAGCACCCTTCGTGCGGCACGCCAGGGTGACGGCTACACCTTC.

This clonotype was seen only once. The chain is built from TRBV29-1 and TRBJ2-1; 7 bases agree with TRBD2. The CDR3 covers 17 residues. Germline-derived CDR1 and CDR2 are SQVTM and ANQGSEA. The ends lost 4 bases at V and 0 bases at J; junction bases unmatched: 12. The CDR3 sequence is CSVGGGGLTSSYNEQFF. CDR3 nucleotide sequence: TGCAGCGTTGGGGGGGGAGGGCTAACGAGCTCCTACAATGAGCAGTTCTTC.

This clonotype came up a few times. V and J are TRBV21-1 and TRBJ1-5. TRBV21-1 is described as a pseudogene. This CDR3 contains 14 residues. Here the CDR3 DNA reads TGTGCCAGCAGAGGAAGGCGTACAAATCAGCCCCAGCATTTT. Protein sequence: CASRGRRTNQPQHF.

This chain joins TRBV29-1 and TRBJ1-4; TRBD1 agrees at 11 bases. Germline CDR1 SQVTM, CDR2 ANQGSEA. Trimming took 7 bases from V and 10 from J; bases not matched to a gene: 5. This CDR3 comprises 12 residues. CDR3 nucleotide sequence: TGCAGCGGGGGGACAGGGGGGGGAAAACTGTTTTTT. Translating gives CSGGTGGGKLFF.

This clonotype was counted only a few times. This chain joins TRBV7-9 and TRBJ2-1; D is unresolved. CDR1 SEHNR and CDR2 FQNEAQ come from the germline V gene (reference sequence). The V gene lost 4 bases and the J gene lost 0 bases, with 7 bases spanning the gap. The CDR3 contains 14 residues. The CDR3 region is CASSYQSSYNEQFF. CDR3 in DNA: TGTGCCAGCAGCTACCAGAGCTCCTACAATGAGCAGTTCTTC.

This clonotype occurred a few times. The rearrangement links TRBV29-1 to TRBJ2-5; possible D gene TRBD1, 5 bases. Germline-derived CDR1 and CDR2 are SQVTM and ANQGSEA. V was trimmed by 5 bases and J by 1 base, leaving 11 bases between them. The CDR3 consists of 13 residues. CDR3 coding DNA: TGCAGCGTTCAAGGGGCAGGCCAAGAGACCCAGTACTTC. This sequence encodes CSVQGAGQETQYF.

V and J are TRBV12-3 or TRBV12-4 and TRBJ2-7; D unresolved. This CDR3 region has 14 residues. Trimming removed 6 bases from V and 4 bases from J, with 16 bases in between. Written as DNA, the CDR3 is TGTGCCAGCAGCCCCTCCAAGATGGTATACGAGCAGTACTTC. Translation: CASSPSKMVYEQYF.

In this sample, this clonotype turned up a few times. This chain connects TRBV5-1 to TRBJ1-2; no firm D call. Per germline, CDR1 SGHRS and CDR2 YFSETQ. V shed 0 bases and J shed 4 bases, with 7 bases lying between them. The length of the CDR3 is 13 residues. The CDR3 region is CASSLDSVYGYTF. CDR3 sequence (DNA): TGCGCCAGCAGCTTGGATAGTGTCTATGGCTACACCTTC.

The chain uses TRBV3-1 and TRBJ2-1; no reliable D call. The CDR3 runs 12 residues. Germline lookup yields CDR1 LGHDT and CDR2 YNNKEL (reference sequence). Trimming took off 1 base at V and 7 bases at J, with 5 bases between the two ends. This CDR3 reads CASSQVDNEQFF. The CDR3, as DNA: TGTGCCAGCAGCCAAGTTGATAATGAGCAGTTCTTC.

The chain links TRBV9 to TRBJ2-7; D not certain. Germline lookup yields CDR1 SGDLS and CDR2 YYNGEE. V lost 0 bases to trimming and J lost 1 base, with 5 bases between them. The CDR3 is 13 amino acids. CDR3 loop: CASSVEASYEQYF. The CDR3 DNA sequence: TGTGCCAGCAGCGTAGAGGCGTCCTACGAGCAGTACTTC.

The CDR3 bases are TGTGCCAGCACTTCCCGGGACGGAATTAGAAAGACCCAGTACTTC. Its translation is CASTSRDGIRKTQYF. The chain links TRBV6-2 or TRBV6-3 to TRBJ2-5; D assignment may be TRBD1 or TRBD2 (5 bases each). Germline assignment: CDR1 MNHEY and CDR2 SVGEGT. V lost 7 bases and J lost 6, with 21 bases in between. The CDR3 contains 15 residues.

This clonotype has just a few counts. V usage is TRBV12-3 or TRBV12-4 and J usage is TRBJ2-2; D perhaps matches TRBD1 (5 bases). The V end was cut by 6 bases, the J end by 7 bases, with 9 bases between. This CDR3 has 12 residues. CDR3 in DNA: TGTGCCAGCAGGCGGACAAGCGGGGAGCTGTTTTTT. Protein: CASRRTSGELFF.

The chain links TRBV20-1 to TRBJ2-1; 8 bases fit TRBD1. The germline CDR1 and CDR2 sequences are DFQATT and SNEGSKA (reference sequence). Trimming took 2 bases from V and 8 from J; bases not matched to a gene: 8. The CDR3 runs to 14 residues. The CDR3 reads CSARSPDRDHEQFF. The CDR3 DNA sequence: TGCAGTGCTAGATCCCCGGACAGGGATCATGAGCAGTTCTTC.

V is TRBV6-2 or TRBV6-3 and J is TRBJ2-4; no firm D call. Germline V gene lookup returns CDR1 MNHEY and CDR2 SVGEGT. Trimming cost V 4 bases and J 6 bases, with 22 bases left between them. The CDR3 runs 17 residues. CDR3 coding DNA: TGTGCCAGCAGTTCCCCCCCCGCGCCAAAACGCAGAAACATTCAGTACTTC. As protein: CASSSPPAPKRRNIQYF.

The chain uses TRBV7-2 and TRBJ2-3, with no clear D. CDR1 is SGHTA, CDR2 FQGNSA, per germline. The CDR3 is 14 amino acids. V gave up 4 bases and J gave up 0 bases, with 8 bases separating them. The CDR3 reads CASSSLVSTDTQYF. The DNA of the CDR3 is TGTGCCAGCAGCTCCCTCGTAAGCACAGATACGCAGTATTTT.

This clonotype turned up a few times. CDR3 residues: CASGQGWDTEAFF. The DNA for the CDR3 is TGCGCCAGCGGACAGGGATGGGACACTGAAGCTTTCTTT. This sequence joins TRBV5-1 and TRBJ1-1, with 8 positions matching TRBD1. The V gene's germline CDR1 is SGHRS and CDR2 YFSETQ. The junction had 5 bases not matched to a gene; V was cut back by 7 bases and J by 3 bases. The CDR3 runs to 13 residues.

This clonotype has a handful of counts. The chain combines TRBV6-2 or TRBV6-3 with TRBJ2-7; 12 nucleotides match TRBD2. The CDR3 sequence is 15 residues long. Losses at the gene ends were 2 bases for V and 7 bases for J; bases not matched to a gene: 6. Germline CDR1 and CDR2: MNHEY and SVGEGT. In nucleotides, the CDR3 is TGTGCCAGCAGTTACGAAAGACTAGCGGGAGAGGAGCAGTACTTC. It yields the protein CASSYERLAGEEQYF.

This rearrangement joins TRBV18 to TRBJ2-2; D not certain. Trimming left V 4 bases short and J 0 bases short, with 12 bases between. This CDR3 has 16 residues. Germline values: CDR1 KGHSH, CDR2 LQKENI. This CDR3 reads CASSRTSPANTGELFF. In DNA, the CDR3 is TGTGCCAGCTCACGGACGTCACCTGCGAACACCGGGGAGCTGTTTTTT.